These T cell receptor beta chains were read from a single sample in a study of T cell repertoires in cytomegalovirus infection. TCRdb reprocessed the reads via MiXCR and lists one record per CDR3 protein. The sample records approximately 750,000 distinct CDR3 sequences, approximately 34% being singletons. Sequences were obtained from PBMCs. The receptors here all came from a human donor in good health (CMV status not recorded). Some clones in this sample may be carry-over from other donors' samples. Both conserved end residues are part of each CDR3. D genes are given only for firm matches. Expanded clones are given a class, and other clones once, few, many or no size at all.

v_call: TRBV29-1; clone_size: .; j_call: TRBJ1-1; d_call: .; cdr3_nt: TGCAGCGTTGACAGCCCCACTGAAGCTTTCTTT; cdr3_aa: CSVDSPTEAFF
v_call: TRBV4-1; clone_size: .; j_call: TRBJ1-4; d_call: TRBD1; cdr3_nt: TGCGCCAGCAGCCTTCACGGACAGGGAAGAAATGAAAAACTGTTTTTT; cdr3_aa: CASSLHGQGRNEKLFF
v_call: TRBV12-3/TRBV12-4; clone_size: many; j_call: TRBJ1-2; d_call: TRBD1; cdr3_nt: TGTGCCAGCAGCACCCTGACAGGGAAGAGTGGCTACACCTTC; cdr3_aa: CASSTLTGKSGYTF
v_call: TRBV6-8; clone_size: .; j_call: TRBJ2-7; d_call: TRBD2; cdr3_nt: TGTGCCAGCAGTACCCTAGCGGGAGGGCCAACCCACGAGCAGTACTTC; cdr3_aa: CASSTLAGGPTHEQYF
v_call: TRBV28; clone_size: few; j_call: TRBJ1-5; d_call: TRBD1; cdr3_nt: TGTGCCAGCAGTCCACAACAGGGGGCTAAGCCCCAGCATTTT; cdr3_aa: CASSPQQGAKPQHF
v_call: TRBV14; clone_size: .; j_call: TRBJ1-6; d_call: .; cdr3_nt: TGTGCCAGCAGCCAGGGAGACAACTATAATTCACCCCTCCACTTT; cdr3_aa: CASSQGDNYNSPLHF
v_call: TRBV11-2; clone_size: few; j_call: TRBJ2-7; d_call: .; cdr3_nt: TGTGCCAGCAGCTCTCAGAGCTACGAGCAGTACTTC; cdr3_aa: CASSSQSYEQYF
v_call: TRBV30; clone_size: few; j_call: TRBJ1-2; d_call: .; cdr3_nt: TGTGCCCTGATCGTGGCTTATGGCTACACCTTC; cdr3_aa: CALIVAYGYTF
v_call: TRBV29-1; clone_size: .; j_call: TRBJ1-1; d_call: TRBD1; cdr3_nt: TGCAGCGTTGAAGATCAAGTGACAGGGGCCATTGAAGCTTTCTTT; cdr3_aa: CSVEDQVTGAIEAFF
v_call: TRBV29-1; clone_size: .; j_call: TRBJ2-1; d_call: .; cdr3_nt: TGCAGCGTTGCGGCAGGGGCCCATGAGCAGTTCTTC; cdr3_aa: CSVAAGAHEQFF
v_call: TRBV7-9; clone_size: .; j_call: TRBJ2-7; d_call: .; cdr3_nt: TGTGCCAGCAGCTTAGGTCTCCCAACCTTTTACGAGCAGTACTTC; cdr3_aa: CASSLGLPTFYEQYF
v_call: TRBV7-2; clone_size: .; j_call: TRBJ2-3; d_call: .; cdr3_nt: TGTGCCAGCATCCCACTCCGGGGCACAGATACGCAGTATTTT; cdr3_aa: CASIPLRGTDTQYF
v_call: TRBV5-5; clone_size: .; j_call: TRBJ2-5; d_call: TRBD1; cdr3_nt: TGTGCCAGCAGCTTCCCTGTCCCGGGACAGCAAGAGACCCAGTACTTC; cdr3_aa: CASSFPVPGQQETQYF
v_call: TRBV7-2; clone_size: many; j_call: TRBJ2-7; d_call: TRBD2; cdr3_nt: TGTGCCAGCAGCTTAGTGGCTAGCGGGATAAACGAGCAGTACTTC; cdr3_aa: CASSLVASGINEQYF
v_call: TRBV20-1; clone_size: few; j_call: TRBJ2-7; d_call: .; cdr3_nt: TGCAGTGCTAGGGGAGGCAGGGGGTTCTCCTACGAGCAGTACTTC; cdr3_aa: CSARGGRGFSYEQYF
v_call: TRBV12-3/TRBV12-4; clone_size: .; j_call: TRBJ2-3; d_call: .; cdr3_nt: TGTGCCAGCAGTTTTAGTACGCAGTATTTT; cdr3_aa: CASSFSTQYF
v_call: TRBV28; clone_size: few; j_call: TRBJ1-1; d_call: .; cdr3_nt: TGTGCCAGCAATACGGGGAAAGGCACTGAAGCTTTCTTT; cdr3_aa: CASNTGKGTEAFF
v_call: TRBV28; clone_size: many; j_call: TRBJ1-2; d_call: .; cdr3_nt: TGTGCCAGCCTTGAGGGCGCAGGCTATGGCTACACCTTC; cdr3_aa: CASLEGAGYGYTF
v_call: TRBV7-2; clone_size: few; j_call: TRBJ1-5; d_call: .; cdr3_nt: TGTGCCAGCAGCCGCGGAGGACAGAGAAATCAGCCCCAGCATTTT; cdr3_aa: CASSRGGQRNQPQHF
v_call: TRBV7-9; clone_size: few; j_call: TRBJ1-4; d_call: .; cdr3_nt: TGTGCCAGCAGCTTAGCGCGGGCAACTAATGAAAAACTGTTTTTT; cdr3_aa: CASSLARATNEKLFF
v_call: TRBV5-1; clone_size: few; j_call: TRBJ2-5; d_call: TRBD1; cdr3_nt: TGCGCCAGCAGCTTGGGCAGGACAGGATCGGGGCAAGAGACCCAGTACTTC; cdr3_aa: CASSLGRTGSGQETQYF
v_call: TRBV11-3; clone_size: many; j_call: TRBJ1-1; d_call: .; cdr3_nt: TGTGCCAGCACCTCTAGAGAGGGGGACTTTGAAGCTTTCTTT; cdr3_aa: CASTSREGDFEAFF
v_call: TRBV7-2; clone_size: many; j_call: TRBJ1-5; d_call: .; cdr3_nt: TGTGCCAGCAGCTTAGCAGGGCCCAGTAGCAATCAGCCCCAGCATTTT; cdr3_aa: CASSLAGPSSNQPQHF
v_call: TRBV20-1; clone_size: .; j_call: TRBJ1-6; d_call: .; cdr3_nt: TGCAGTGCTATACTGCAGGGAGGTGTCTATAATTCACCCCTCCACTTT; cdr3_aa: CSAILQGGVYNSPLHF
v_call: TRBV3-1; clone_size: many; j_call: TRBJ1-2; d_call: .; cdr3_nt: TGTGCCAGCAGCCTAACGACAGGACGCTATGGCTACACCTTC; cdr3_aa: CASSLTTGRYGYTF
v_call: TRBV20-1; clone_size: .; j_call: TRBJ1-2; d_call: .; cdr3_nt: TGCAGTGCTAGTCCGGGCATGAGTGGCTACACCTTC; cdr3_aa: CSASPGMSGYTF
v_call: TRBV4-2; clone_size: few; j_call: TRBJ1-2; d_call: .; cdr3_nt: TGTGCCAGCAGCCAAGATGATGCAGCAGGAGCTGGCTACACCTTC; cdr3_aa: CASSQDDAAGAGYTF
v_call: TRBV6-2/TRBV6-3; clone_size: .; j_call: TRBJ1-5; d_call: .; cdr3_nt: TGTGCCAGCAGTTCTCAGGGCCCTCGGAATCAGCCCCAGCATTTT; cdr3_aa: CASSSQGPRNQPQHF